This T cell receptor (beta chain) was profiled in a study of OX40 agonist ivuxolimab in advanced cancers. Trimming removed 2 bases at V and 5 bases at J, with 7 bases between. Germline V lookup: CDR1 MNHNY, CDR2 SVGAGI (reference sequence). The CDR3 length is 13 residues. Data came from immunoSEQ multiplex PCR; TCRdb stores just in-frame clones and leaves some out. The data show under 85,000 clones, about 87% seen once. This sequence joins TRBV6-6 and TRBJ2-1; TRBD2 is a possible D gene (5 bases). Material: CD4+ or CD8+ T cells sorted from blood, obtained in a trial of the OX40 agonist ivuxolimab. This clonotype originated in an adult with an advanced solid tumor such as melanoma, head and neck, liver or kidney cancer. The CDR3 reads CASSYEGHNEQFF. The CDR3, as DNA: TGTGCCAGCAGTTACGAGGGCCACAATGAGCAGTTCTTC.